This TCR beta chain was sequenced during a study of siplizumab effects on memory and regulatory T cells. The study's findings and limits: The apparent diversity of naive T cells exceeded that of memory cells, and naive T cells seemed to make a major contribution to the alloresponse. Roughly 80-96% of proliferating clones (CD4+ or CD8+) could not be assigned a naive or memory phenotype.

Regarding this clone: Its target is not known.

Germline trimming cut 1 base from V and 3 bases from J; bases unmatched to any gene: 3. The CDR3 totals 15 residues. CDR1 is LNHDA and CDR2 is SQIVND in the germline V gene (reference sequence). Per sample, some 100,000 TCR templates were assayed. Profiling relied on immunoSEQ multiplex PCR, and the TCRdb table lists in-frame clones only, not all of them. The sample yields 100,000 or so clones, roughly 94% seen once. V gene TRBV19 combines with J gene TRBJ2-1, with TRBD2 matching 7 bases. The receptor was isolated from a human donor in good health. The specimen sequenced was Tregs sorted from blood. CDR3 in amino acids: CASSIGGLLYNEQFF. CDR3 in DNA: TGTGCCAGTAGTATAGGGGGACTACTCTACAATGAGCAGTTCTTC.